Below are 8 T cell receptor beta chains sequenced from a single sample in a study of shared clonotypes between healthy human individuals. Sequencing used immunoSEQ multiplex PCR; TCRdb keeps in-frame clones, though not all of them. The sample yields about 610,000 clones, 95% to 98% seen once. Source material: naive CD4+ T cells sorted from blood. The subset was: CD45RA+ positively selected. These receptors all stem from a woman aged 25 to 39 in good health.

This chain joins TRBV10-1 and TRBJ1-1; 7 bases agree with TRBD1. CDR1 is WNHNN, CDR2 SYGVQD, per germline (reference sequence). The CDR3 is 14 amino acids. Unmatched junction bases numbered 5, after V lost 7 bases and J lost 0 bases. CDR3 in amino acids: CASNIGTVNTEAFF. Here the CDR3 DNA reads TGCGCCAGCAACATCGGGACAGTGAACACTGAAGCTTTCTTT.

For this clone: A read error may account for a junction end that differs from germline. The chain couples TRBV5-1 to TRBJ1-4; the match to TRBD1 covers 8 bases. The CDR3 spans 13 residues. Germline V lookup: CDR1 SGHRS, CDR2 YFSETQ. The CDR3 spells CASRLDRVEKLFF. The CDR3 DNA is TGCGCCAGCAGGTTGGACAGGGTAGAAAAACTGTTTTTT.

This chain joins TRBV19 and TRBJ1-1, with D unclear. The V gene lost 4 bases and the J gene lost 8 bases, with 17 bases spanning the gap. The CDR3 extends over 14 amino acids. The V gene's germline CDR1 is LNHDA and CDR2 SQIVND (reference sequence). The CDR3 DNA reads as TGTGCCAGTAGTAGCAATCCATGGGGTGGGGAAGCTTTCTTT. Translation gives CASSSNPWGGEAFF.

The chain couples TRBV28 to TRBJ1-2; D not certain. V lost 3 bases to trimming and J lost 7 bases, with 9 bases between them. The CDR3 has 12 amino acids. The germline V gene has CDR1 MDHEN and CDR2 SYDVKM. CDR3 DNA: TGTGCCAGCAGTTTTCGGGAGACTGGCTACACCTTC. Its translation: CASSFRETGYTF.

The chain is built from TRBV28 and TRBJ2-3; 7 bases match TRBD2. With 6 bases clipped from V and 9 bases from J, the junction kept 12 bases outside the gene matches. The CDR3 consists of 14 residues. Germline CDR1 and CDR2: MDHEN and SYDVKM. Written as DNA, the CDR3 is TGTGCCAGCAGACTATCGGGAGGCGTTTACACGCAGTATTTT. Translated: CASRLSGGVYTQYF.

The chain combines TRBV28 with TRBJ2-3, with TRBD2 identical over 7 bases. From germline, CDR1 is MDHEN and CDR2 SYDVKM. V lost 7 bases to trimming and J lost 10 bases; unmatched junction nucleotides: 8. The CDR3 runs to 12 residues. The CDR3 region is CASISGGGAQYF. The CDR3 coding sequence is TGTGCCAGCATCTCAGGCGGGGGTGCGCAGTATTTT.

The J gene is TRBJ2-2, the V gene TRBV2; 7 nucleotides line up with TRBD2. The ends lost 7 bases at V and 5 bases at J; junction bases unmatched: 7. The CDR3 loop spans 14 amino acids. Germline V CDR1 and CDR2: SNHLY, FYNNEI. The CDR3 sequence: CASKVGGRTGELFF. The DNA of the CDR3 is TGTGCCAGCAAGGTGGGAGGGCGGACCGGGGAGCTGTTTTTT. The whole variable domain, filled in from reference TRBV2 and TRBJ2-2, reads EPEVTQTPSHQVTQMGQEVILRCVPISNHLYFYWYRQILGQKVEFLVSFYNNEISEKSEIFDDQFSVERPDGSNFTLKIRSTKLEDSAMYFCASKVGGRTGELFFGEGSRLTVL.

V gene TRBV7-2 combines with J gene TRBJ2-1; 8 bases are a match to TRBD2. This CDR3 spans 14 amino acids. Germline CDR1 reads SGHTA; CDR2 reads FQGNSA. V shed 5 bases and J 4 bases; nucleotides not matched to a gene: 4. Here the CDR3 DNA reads TGTGCCAGCAGCAGCGGGAGAGGGTACAATGAGCAGTTCTTC. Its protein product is CASSSGRGYNEQFF. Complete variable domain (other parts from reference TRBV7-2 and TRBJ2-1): GAGVSQSPSNKVTEKGKDVELRCDPISGHTALYWYRQSLGQGLEFLIYFQGNSAPDKSGLPSDRFSAERTGGSVSTLTIQRTQQEDSAVYLCASSSGRGYNEQFFGPGTRLTVL.